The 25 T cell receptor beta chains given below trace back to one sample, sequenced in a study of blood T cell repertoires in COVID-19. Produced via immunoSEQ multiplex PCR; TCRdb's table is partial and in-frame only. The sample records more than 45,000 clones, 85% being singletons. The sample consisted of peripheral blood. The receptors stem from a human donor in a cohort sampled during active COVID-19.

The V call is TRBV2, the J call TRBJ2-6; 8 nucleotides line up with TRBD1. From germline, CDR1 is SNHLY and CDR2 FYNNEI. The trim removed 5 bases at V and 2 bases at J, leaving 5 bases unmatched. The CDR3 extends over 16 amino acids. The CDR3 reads CASSWTGPPGANVLTF. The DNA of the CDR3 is TGTGCCAGCAGTTGGACAGGGCCCCCTGGGGCCAACGTCCTGACTTTC.

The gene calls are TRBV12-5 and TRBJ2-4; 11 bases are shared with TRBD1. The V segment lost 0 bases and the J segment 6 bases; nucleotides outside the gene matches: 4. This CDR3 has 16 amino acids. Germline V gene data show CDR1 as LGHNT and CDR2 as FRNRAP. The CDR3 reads CASGLVLGTGGNIQYF. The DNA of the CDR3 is TGTGCTAGTGGTTTGGTACTTGGGACAGGGGGAAACATTCAGTACTTC.

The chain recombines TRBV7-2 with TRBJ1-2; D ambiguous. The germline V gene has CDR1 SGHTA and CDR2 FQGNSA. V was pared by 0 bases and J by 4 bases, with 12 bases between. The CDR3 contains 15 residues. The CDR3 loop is CASSLAQDSTYGYTF. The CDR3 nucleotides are TGTGCCAGCAGCTTAGCGCAGGATTCCACCTATGGCTACACCTTC.

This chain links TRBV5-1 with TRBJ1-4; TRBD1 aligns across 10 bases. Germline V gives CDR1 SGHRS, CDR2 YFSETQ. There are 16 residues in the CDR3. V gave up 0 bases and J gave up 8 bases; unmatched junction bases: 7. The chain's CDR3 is CASSLAPGQGYEKLFF. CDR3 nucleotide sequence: TGCGCCAGCAGCTTGGCTCCGGGACAGGGGTACGAAAAACTGTTTTTT.

CDR3 in DNA: TGTGCCAGCAGTGAACCGACAGCCCTACAAGAGACCCAGTACTTC. The encoded protein is CASSEPTALQETQYF. J is TRBJ2-5 and V is TRBV25-1, with a weak D call TRBD1 (5 bases). The CDR3 is made up of 15 amino acids. Per germline, CDR1 MGHDK and CDR2 SYGVNS. V was trimmed by 2 bases and J by 2 bases, leaving 12 bases between them. The whole variable domain, remainder taken from reference TRBV25-1 and TRBJ2-5, is EADIYQTPRYLVIGTGKKITLECSQTMGHDKMYWYQQDPGMELHLIHYSYGVNSTEKGDLSSESTVSRIRTEHFPLTLESARPSHTSQYLCASSEPTALQETQYFGPGTRLLVL.

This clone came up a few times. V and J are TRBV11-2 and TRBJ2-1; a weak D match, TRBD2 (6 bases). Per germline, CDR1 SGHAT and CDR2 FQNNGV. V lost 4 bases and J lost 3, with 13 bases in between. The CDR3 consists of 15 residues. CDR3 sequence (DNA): TGTGCCAGCAGCTCCGGGGCGGGGTTCTACAATGAGCAGTTCTTC. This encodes CASSSGAGFYNEQFF.

The CDR3 loop is CASSYLQTFMNTEAFF. The CDR3 nucleotides are TGTGCCAGCAGTTACCTGCAGACATTCATGAACACTGAAGCTTTCTTT. V usage is TRBV6-2 or TRBV6-3 and J usage is TRBJ1-1; D is ambiguous. The V gene's germline CDR1 is MNHEY and CDR2 SVGEGT. V gave up 2 bases and J gave up 0 bases, with 13 bases separating them. There are 16 residues in the CDR3.

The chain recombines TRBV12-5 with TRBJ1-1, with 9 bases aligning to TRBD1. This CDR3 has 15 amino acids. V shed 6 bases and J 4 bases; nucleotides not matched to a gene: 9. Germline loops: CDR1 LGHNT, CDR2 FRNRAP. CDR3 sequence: CASGPDRGWSTEAFF. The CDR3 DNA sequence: TGTGCTAGTGGCCCGGACAGGGGATGGAGCACTGAAGCTTTCTTT. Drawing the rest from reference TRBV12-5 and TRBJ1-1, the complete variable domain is DARVTQTPRHKVTEMGQEVTMRCQPILGHNTVFWYRQTMMQGLELLAYFRNRAPLDDSGMPKDRFSAEMPDATLATLKIQPSEPRDSAVYFCASGPDRGWSTEAFFGQGTRLTVV.

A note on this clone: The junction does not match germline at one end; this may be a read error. This CDR3 is CASRLSTGSFYEQYF. CDR3 DNA: TGTGCCAGCAGGTTATCGACGGGATCCTTCTACGAGCAGTACTTC. The chain has TRBV27 and TRBJ2-7; tentative D call: TRBD2 (5 bases). Germline assignment: CDR1 MNHEY and CDR2 SMNVEV (reference sequence). The CDR3 spans 15 residues.

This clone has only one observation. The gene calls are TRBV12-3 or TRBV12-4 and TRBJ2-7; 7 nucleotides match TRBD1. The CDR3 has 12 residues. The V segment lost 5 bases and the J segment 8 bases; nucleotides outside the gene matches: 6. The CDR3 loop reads CASSPGTDKQYF. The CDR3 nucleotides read TGTGCCAGCAGTCCCGGGACAGATAAGCAGTACTTC.

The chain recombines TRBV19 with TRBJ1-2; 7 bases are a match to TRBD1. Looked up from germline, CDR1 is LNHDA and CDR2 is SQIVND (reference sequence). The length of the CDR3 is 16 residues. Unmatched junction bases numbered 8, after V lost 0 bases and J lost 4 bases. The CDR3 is CASSIDTRQGTYGYTF. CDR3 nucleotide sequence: TGTGCCAGTAGTATAGATACCCGACAGGGTACCTATGGCTACACCTTC.

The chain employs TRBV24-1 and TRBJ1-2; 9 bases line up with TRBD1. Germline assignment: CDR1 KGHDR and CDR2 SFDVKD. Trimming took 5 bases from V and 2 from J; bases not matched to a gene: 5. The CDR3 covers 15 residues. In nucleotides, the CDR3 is TGTGCCACCAGTGGGGACAGGGAAGGAAACTATGGCTACACCTTC. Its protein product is CATSGDREGNYGYTF.

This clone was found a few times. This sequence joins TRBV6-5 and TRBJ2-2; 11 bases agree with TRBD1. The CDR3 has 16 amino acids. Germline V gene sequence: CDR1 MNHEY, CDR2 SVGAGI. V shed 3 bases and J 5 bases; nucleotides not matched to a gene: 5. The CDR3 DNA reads TGTGCCAGCAGTTATTCCGGGACAGGGGGGACCGGGGAGCTGTTTTTT. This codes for CASSYSGTGGTGELFF.

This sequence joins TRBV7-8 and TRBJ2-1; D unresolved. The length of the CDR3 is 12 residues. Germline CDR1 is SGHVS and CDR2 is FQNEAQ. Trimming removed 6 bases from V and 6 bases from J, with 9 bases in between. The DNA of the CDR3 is TGTGCCAGCAGTTCGCTAGGCAATGAGCAGTTCTTC. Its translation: CASSSLGNEQFF. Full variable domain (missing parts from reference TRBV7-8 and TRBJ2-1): GAGVSQSPRYKVAKRGQDVALRCDPISGHVSLFWYQQALGQGPEFLTYFQNEAQLDKSGLPSDRFFAERPEGSVSTLKIQRTQQEDSAVYLCASSSLGNEQFFGPGTRLTVL.

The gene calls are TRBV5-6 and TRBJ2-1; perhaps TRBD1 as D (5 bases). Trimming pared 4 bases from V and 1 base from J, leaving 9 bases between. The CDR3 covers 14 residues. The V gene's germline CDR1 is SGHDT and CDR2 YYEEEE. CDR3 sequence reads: CASSVTESYNEQFF. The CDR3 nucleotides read TGTGCCAGCAGCGTGACAGAGTCCTACAATGAGCAGTTCTTC.

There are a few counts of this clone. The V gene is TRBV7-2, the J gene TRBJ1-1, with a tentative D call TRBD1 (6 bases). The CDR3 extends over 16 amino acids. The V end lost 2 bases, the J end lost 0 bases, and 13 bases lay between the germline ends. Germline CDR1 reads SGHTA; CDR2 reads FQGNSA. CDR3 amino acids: CASSLFPAGVNTEAFF. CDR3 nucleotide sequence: TGTGCCAGCAGCTTATTCCCGGCAGGGGTGAACACTGAAGCTTTCTTT.

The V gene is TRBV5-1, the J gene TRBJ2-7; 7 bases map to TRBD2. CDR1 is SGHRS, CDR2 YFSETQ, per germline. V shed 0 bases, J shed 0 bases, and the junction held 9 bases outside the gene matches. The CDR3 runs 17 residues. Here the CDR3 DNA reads TGCGCCAGCAGCTTGGCCCCTAGCGGTCCCAGCTCCTACGAGCAGTACTTC. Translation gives CASSLAPSGPSSYEQYF.

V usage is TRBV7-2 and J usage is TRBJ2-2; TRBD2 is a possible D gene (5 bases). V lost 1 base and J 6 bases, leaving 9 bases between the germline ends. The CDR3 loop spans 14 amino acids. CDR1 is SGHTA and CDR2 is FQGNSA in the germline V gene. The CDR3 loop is CASSLVSGAGELFF. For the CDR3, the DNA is TGTGCCAGCAGCTTAGTTTCCGGGGCCGGGGAGCTGTTTTTT.

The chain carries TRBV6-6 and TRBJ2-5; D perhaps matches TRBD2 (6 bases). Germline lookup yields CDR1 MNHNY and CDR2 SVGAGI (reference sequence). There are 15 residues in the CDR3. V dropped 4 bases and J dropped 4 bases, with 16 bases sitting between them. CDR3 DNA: TGTGCCAGCAGTTCCCCGGGGGATAGGGGAGAGACCCAGTACTTC. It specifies CASSSPGDRGETQYF.

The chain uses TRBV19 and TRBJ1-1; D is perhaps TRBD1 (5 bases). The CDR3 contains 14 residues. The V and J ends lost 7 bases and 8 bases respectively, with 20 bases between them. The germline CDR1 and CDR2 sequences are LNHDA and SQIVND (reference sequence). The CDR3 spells CASIHRGEKPEAFF. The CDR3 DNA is TGTGCCAGTATCCATAGGGGTGAAAAGCCCGAAGCTTTCTTT.

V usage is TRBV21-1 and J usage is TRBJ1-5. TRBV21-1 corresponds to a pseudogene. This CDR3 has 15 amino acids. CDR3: CASSGGGRSNQPQHF. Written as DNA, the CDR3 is TGTGCCAGCAGCGGGGGGGGAAGGAGCAATCAGCCCCAGCATTTT.

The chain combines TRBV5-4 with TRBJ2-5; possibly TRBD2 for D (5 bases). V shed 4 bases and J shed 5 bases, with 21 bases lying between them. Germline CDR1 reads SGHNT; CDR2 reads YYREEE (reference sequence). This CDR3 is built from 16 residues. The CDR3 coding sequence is TGTGCCAGCAGCCCCGCCGGGCGACTAAGCTCGGAGACCCAGTACTTC. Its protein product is CASSPAGRLSSETQYF.

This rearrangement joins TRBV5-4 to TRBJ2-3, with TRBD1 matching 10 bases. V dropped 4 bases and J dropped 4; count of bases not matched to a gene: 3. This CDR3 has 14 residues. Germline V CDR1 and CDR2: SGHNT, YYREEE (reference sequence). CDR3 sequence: CASSGDRGADTQYF. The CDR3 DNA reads TGTGCCAGCAGCGGGGACAGGGGCGCAGATACGCAGTATTTT.

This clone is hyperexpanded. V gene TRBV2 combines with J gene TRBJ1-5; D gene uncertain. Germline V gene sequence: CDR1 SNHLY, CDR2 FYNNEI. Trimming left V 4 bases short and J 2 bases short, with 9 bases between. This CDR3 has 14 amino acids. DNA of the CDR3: TGTGCCAGCAGTGGGGAGGGTGGCAATCAGCCCCAGCATTTT. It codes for CASSGEGGNQPQHF.

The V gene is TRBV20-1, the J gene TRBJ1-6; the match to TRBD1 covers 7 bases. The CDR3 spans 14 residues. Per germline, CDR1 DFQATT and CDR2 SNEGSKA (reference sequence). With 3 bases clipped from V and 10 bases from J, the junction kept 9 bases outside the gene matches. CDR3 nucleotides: TGCAGTGCTAGTGAACGGCAGGGGGTCTCACCCCTCCACTTT. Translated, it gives CSASERQGVSPLHF.